The 8 T cell receptor beta chains given below trace back to one sample, sequenced in a study of glioma-infiltrating T cells. Amplification of TCR alpha and beta CDR3 regions from RNA used iRepertoire nested multiplex PCR. TCRdb redid the calling of the multiplex PCR reads with MiXCR, one entry per CDR3 protein. The sample consists of roughly 42,000 distinct CDR3 sequences, more than 20% of them appearing once. The sample taken for sequencing was glioma tissue, nonneoplastic brain tissue, or PBMCs (not recorded which). The receptors stem from a human donor with low-grade glioma or glioblastoma, undergoing nonglioma brain surgery, or in good health (not recorded which).

This clonotype was detected once. The chain carries TRBV28 and TRBJ2-1; 7 nucleotides align to TRBD1. Germline V gene lookup returns CDR1 MDHEN and CDR2 SYDVKM. This CDR3 has 14 amino acids. V lost 7 bases, J lost 1 base, and 4 bases stayed unmatched. Here the CDR3 reads CASIATGSYNEQFF. The CDR3 DNA is TGTGCCAGCATCGCGACAGGGTCCTACAATGAGCAGTTCTTC.

This clonotype was observed a single time. This may arise from a read error, as a much more abundant clone is one base away. The V call is TRBV4-1, the J call TRBJ1-2, with no clear D. Trimming shortened V by 4 bases and J by 9 bases, and 15 bases separated the two germline ends. CDR3 size: 13 residues. In germline, CDR1 is MGHRA, CDR2 YSYEKL. The CDR3 DNA sequence: TGCGCCAGCAGCCCCGGACTGCCCGCCTGCTACACCTTC. This codes for CASSPGLPACYTF.

This rearrangement joins TRBV19 to TRBJ2-1; D is ambiguous. The CDR3 covers 13 residues. CDR1 and CDR2 from the germline V gene are LNHDA and SQIVND (reference sequence). V gave up 7 bases and J gave up 6 bases, with 13 bases separating them. The CDR3 spells CASTSAGSNEQFF. The DNA of the CDR3 is TGTGCCAGTACCTCAGCAGGCTCCAATGAGCAGTTCTTC.

This clonotype came up many times. CDR3 DNA sequence: TGTGCCACCAGTGACTACGGGACAGGGAAGGAGCAGTACTTC. This encodes CATSDYGTGKEQYF. V usage is TRBV24-1 and J usage is TRBJ2-7; 9 bases are a match to TRBD1. Per germline, CDR1 KGHDR and CDR2 SFDVKD. The CDR3 length is 14 residues. The V segment lost 4 bases and the J segment 7 bases; nucleotides outside the gene matches: 7.

The count of this clonotype is one. The chain combines TRBV20-1 with TRBJ2-5, with a weak D call TRBD2 (6 bases). V was pared by 1 base and J by 5 bases, with 8 bases between. Germline V lookup: CDR1 DFQATT, CDR2 SNEGSKA (reference sequence). This CDR3 spans 12 amino acids. The CDR3 sequence: CSARGLAETQYF. CDR3 in DNA: TGCAGTGCTAGAGGGCTAGCGGAGACCCAGTACTTC.

This clonotype was seen ten or more times. This sequence joins TRBV29-1 and TRBJ1-5; D is unclear. CDR1 SQVTM and CDR2 ANQGSEA come from the germline V gene. The CDR3 is made up of 12 amino acids. V lost 5 bases, J lost 4 bases, and 9 bases lay in between. CDR3 in amino acids: CSVRWGNQPQHF. The DNA of the CDR3 is TGCAGCGTTAGATGGGGAAATCAGCCCCAGCATTTT.

In its sample, this clonotype was seen many times. J is TRBJ1-1 and V is TRBV7-9; D perhaps matches TRBD1 (6 bases). The CDR3 runs to 14 residues. V was pared by 3 bases and J by 4 bases, with 12 bases between. Germline CDR1 and CDR2: SEHNR and FQNEAQ (reference sequence). This CDR3 is CASSFGGAGTEAFF. In DNA, the CDR3 is TGTGCCAGCAGCTTTGGGGGCGCAGGCACTGAAGCTTTCTTT.

V gene TRBV12-3 or TRBV12-4 combines with J gene TRBJ1-5; 9 bases align to TRBD1. The CDR3 extends over 13 amino acids. The V and J ends lost 5 bases and 5 bases, in that order; junction bases with no gene match: 1. The CDR3 DNA reads TGTGCCAGCAGTACAGGGGGCCATCAGCCCCAGCATTTT. This translates into CASSTGGHQPQHF.